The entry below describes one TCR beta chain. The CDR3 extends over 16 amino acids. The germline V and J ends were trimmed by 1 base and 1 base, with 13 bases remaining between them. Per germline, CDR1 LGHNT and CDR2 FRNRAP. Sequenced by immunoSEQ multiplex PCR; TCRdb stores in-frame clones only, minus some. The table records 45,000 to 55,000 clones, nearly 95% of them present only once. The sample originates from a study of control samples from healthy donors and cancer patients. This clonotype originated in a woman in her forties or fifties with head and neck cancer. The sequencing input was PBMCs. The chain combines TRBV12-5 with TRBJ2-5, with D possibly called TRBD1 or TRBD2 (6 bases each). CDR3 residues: CASGLERGAIQETQYF. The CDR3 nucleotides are TGTGCTAGTGGTTTGGAGAGGGGGGCTATCCAAGAGACCCAGTACTTC.